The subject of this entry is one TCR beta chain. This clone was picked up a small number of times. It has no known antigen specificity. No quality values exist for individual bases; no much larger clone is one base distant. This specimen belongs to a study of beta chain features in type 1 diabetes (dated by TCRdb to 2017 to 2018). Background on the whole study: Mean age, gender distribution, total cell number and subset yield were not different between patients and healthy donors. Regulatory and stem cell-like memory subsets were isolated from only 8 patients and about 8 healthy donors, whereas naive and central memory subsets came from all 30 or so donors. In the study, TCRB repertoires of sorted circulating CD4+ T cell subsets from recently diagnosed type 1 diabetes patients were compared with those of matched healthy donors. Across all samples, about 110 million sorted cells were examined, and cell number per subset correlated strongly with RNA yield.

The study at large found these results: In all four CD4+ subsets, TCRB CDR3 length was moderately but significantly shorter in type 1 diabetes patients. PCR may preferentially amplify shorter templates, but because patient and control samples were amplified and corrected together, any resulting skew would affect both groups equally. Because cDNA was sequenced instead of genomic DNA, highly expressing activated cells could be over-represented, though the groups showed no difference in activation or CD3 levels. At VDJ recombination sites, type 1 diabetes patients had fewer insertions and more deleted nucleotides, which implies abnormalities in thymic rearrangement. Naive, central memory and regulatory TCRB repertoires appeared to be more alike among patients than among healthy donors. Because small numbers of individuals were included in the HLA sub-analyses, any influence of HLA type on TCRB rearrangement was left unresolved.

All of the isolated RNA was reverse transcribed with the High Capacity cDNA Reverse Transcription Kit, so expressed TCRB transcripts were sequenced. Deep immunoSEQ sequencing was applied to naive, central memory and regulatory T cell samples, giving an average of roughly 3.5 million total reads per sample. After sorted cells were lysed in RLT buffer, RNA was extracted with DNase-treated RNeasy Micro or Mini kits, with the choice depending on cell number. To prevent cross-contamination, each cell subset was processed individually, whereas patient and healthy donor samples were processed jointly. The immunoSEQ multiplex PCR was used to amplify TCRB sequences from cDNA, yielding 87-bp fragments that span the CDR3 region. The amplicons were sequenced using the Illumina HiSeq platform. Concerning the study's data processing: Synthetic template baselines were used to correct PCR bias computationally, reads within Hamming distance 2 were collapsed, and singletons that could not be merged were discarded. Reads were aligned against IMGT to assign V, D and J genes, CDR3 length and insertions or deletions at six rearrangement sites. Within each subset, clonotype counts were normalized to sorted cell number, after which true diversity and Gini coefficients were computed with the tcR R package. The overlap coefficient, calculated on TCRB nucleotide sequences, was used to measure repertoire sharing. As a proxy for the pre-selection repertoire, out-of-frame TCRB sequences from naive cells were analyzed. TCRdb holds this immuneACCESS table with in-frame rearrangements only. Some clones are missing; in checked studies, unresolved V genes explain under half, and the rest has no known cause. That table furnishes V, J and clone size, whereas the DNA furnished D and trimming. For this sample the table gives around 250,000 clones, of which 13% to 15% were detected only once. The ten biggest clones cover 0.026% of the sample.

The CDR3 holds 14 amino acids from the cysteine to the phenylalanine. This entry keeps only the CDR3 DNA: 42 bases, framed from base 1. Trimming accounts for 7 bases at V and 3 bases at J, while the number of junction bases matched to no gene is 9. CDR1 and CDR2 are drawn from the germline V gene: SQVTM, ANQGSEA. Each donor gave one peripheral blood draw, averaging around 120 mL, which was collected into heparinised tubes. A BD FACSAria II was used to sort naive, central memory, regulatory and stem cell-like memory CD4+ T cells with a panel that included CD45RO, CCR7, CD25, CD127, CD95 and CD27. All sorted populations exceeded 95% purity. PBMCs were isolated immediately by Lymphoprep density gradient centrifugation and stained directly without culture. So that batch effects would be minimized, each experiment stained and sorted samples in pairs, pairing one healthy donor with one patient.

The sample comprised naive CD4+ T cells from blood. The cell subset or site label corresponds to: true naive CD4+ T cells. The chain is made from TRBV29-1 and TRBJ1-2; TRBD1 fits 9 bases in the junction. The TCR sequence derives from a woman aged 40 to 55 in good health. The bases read TGCAGCGCGCCGACAGGGGGAGAATACTATGGCTACACCTTC. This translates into CSAPTGGEYYGYTF. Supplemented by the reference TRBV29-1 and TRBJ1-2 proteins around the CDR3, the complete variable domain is SAVISQKPSRDICQRGTSLTIQCQVDSQVTMMFWYRQQPGQSLTLIATANQGSEATYESGFVIDKFPISRPNLTFSTLTVSNMSPEDSSIYLCSAPTGGEYYGYTFGSGTRLTVV.